This record covers a single T cell receptor beta chain. The antigen remains undetermined. The sample originates from a study of cytomegalovirus exposure and HLA in healthy donors. A multiplex PCR was run with 60 Vbeta primers and 13 Jbeta primers. Some clones are missing from TCRdb's copy, which holds only in-frame ones; the method was immunoSEQ multiplex PCR. Among 90,000 to 110,000 clones listed, roughly 63% were seen once. This CDR3 is 12 amino acids long. V lost 5 bases, J lost 11 bases, and 9 bases stayed unmatched. Germline-derived CDR1 and CDR2 are SQVTM and ANQGSEA. Study-level findings and limits: The authors later linked a missense DCLRE1C variant to TCR beta V- and J-gene trimming.

Input material: PBMCs. V and J are TRBV29-1 and TRBJ2-1, with 7 bases lining up with TRBD2. The clonotype was recovered from a woman between 65 and 79 years old in good health and CMV-seropositive. CDR3 in DNA: TGCAGCGTTTCTGTAGGACTAGATCAGCAGTTCTTC. It codes for CSVSVGLDQQFF.